This TCR beta chain was identified during a study of Ad26.COV2.S vaccination and SARS-CoV-2 variants. Study summary: Each vaccinee took Ad26.COV2.S intramuscularly, once or twice 56 days apart. Study findings and constraints: It was found that vaccine and placebo recipients had similar non-spike TCR breadth.

Treatment indicated: around 19 received Ad26.COV2.S at low or high dose, single or two shots; about 5 received placebo; per-sample allocation not given. Each sample was drawn 63 days after the first injection (of vaccine or placebo). It was an adult aged 18-55 years in Boston who was the donor. Participants' vaccine, an Ad26 vector, delivered Wuhan-strain SARS-CoV-2 spike. Generated by immunoSEQ multiplex PCR, the TCRdb table keeps only in-frame clones and is missing some. In the table there are over 400,000 clones, 92% of which are singletons. V lost 7 bases and J 0 bases, leaving 1 base between the germline ends. The CDR3 covers 11 residues. CDR1 is MDHEN and CDR2 is SYDVKM in the germline V gene. This clone was counted a single time. The antigen remains unidentified.

The origin of this receptor is a person between 18 and 59 years old who received the Ad26.COV2.S COVID-19 vaccine or a placebo. This specimen consisted of peripheral blood, obtained in a trial of Ad26.COV2.S vaccine versus placebo. This chain joins TRBV28 and TRBJ1-3; no reliable D call. The CDR3 loop reads CASNSGNTIYF. The CDR3 DNA reads TGTGCCAGCAACTCTGGAAACACCATATATTTT.